The 2 T cell receptor beta chains in this list originate from one sample, sequenced in a study of cytomegalovirus exposure and HLA in healthy donors (dated by TCRdb to 2016 to 2017). The method behind the library was the immunoSEQ multiplex PCR assay. For the multiplex PCR, a mixture combining 60 forward primers for TCR Vbeta segments and 13 reverse primers for TCR Jbeta segments was used. What TCRdb holds here is the immuneACCESS table cut down to in-frame rearrangements. Part of the clones is not present; checked against another copy, under half of the missing clones reflect an unresolved V gene, and the others are unexplained. The sample table lists about 190,000 clones, 85% of them with a count of one. The ten largest clonotypes hold 1% of the sample. Source material: PBMCs. The receptor source for this set is a boy between 2 and 15 years old in good health and CMV-seronegative.

The chain combines TRBV4-1 with TRBJ1-3; D is perhaps TRBD1 (6 bases). The CDR3 covers 15 residues. In germline, CDR1 is MGHRA, CDR2 YSYEKL. V lost 2 bases and J lost 4, with 12 bases in between. The CDR3 region has the DNA TGCGCCAGCAGCCAAAACAGGGCGAGGGGAAACACCATATATTTT. This sequence encodes CASSQNRARGNTIYF.

The J gene is TRBJ2-3, the V gene TRBV5-1, with 11 bases aligning to TRBD1. This CDR3 is 17 amino acids long. Germline V gives CDR1 SGHRS, CDR2 YFSETQ. J was trimmed by 5 bases and V by 1 base; bases with no gene match: 9. CDR3 bases: TGCGCCAGCAGCTTGCGGGGGACAGGGGGGTACAAAGATACGCAGTATTTT. Encoded protein: CASSLRGTGGYKDTQYF.